This T cell receptor (beta chain) was found in a study of T cells after yellow fever vaccination (dated by TCRdb to the late 2010s). Notes on the research overall: The SMART-Seq v4 Ultra Low Input RNA kit was used to prepare libraries from fractions with low cell numbers. To track T-cell clones before and after primary and booster YFV17D yellow fever vaccination, bulk TCR alpha and beta repertoires were sequenced longitudinally. Blood samples were taken at several timepoints before and after primary and secondary immunization, and bulk PBMC replicates and cell subsets were isolated. The cohort comprised two healthy male donors, one aged 18 to 29 and one aged 30 to 40 years.

The paper's findings and limits, for the study overall: Computational filtering was required because FACS-sorted repertoires could contain abundant contaminating clonotypes from the bulk population. Compared with the primary T-cell response, the secondary T-cell response was weaker but faster, peaking on day 5 rather than day 15. Only two donors were included in the study, so the extent to which the findings can be generalized is limited. A small share of clonotypes occurred in both CD4 and CD8 compartments, likely arising from convergent recombination. Most clones expanded after primary vaccination were re-detected after the booster (approximately 96% of CD4 and approximately 89% of CD8), suggesting broad memory maintenance.

Reading the label with the study, this specimen's treatment or condition is: live attenuated yellow fever vaccine strain. A standard Ficoll-Paque protocol was used to isolate PBMCs from peripheral blood. CD4 and CD8 T-cell fractions were isolated with Dynabeads CD4 and CD8 positive selection kits. RNA was extracted with TriZol from bulk PBMCs, CD4 and CD8 fractions, and dextramer-positive and dextramer-negative fractions. The instrument given in TCRdb is Illumina NovaSeq 6000. TCR cDNA was made using 5'RACE template switching, a step that added a universal primer site and unique molecular identifiers. cDNA synthesis was primed from both the TCR alpha and TCR beta constant segments. Libraries were amplified in two PCR steps, with sample barcodes and sequencing adapters added in the second step. Libraries were sequenced on Illumina HiSeq 2500 (2x100 bp) or NovaSeq (2x150 bp). In the paper's pipeline: Reads were demultiplexed and collapsed into UMI consensus sequences with MIGEC, and V(D)J alignment was performed with MiXCR. Vaccine-responding clonotypes were identified with edgeR using replicate PBMC samples, with FDR below 0.01 and a log2 fold change above 5 up to day 15 being required. Each bulk clonotype received a CD4 or CD8 identity based on whether the sequenced CD4 or CD8 repertoire contained that clonotype at higher abundance. TCRdb trimmed public reads at Q25 via fastp, called clones via MiXCR and kept in-frame beta chains. Each entry merges the rows of one CDR3 protein and shows their most common DNA and genes. TCRdb's processing, not the authors', yielded these V and J calls. This sample holds some 300,000 distinct CDR3 sequences; under 9% were observed only once. The ten largest clones represent about 3.7% of the sample.

V and J lose 4 bases and 4 bases, and a span of 14 bases separates them. The CDR1 and CDR2 encoded by the germline V gene are SGHRS and YFSETQ. Inclusive of the bounding cysteine and phenylalanine, the CDR3 is 15 residues long. CDR3 DNA only is kept here, 45 bases in frame from base 1. This clonotype turned up a few times. Its antigen has not been determined. No per-base quality is available; no much larger clone lies one base away. This sample comprised CD4+ T cells sorted from PBMCs, obtained 5 days after the yellow fever booster vaccination. This clonotype was sampled from a man between 18 and 29 years old who received the YFV17D yellow fever vaccine. The chain employs TRBV5-1 and TRBJ2-2, with a weak D call of TRBD2 (7 bases match). The CDR3 protein sequence reads: CASSKGGESTGELFF. The DNA reads TGCGCCAGCAGCAAGGGGGGGGAATCCACCGGGGAGCTGTTTTTT. The CDR3 plus the reference TRBV5-1 and TRBJ2-2 genes for the other parts give the full variable domain: KAGVTQTPRYLIKTRGQQVTLSCSPISGHRSVSWYQQTPGQGLQFLFEYFSETQRNKGNFPGRFSGRQFSNSRSEMNVSTLELGDSALYLCASSKGGESTGELFFGEGSRLTVL.